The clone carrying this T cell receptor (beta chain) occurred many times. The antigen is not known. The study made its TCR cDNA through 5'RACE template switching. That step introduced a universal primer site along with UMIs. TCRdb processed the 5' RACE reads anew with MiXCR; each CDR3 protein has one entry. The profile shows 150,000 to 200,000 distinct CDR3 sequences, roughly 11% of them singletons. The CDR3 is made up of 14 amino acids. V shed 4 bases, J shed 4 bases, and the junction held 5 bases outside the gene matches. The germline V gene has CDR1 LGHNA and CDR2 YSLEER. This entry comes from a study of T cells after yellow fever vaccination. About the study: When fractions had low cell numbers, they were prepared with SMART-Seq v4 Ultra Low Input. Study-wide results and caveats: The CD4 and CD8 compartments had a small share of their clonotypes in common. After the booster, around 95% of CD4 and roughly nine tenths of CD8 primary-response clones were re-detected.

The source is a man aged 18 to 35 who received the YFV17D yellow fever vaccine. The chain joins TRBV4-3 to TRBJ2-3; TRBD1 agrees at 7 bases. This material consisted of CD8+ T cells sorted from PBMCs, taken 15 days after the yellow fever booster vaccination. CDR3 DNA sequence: TGCGCCAGCAGCCGAGGCACAGGGGCAGATACGCAGTATTTT. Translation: CASSRGTGADTQYF.